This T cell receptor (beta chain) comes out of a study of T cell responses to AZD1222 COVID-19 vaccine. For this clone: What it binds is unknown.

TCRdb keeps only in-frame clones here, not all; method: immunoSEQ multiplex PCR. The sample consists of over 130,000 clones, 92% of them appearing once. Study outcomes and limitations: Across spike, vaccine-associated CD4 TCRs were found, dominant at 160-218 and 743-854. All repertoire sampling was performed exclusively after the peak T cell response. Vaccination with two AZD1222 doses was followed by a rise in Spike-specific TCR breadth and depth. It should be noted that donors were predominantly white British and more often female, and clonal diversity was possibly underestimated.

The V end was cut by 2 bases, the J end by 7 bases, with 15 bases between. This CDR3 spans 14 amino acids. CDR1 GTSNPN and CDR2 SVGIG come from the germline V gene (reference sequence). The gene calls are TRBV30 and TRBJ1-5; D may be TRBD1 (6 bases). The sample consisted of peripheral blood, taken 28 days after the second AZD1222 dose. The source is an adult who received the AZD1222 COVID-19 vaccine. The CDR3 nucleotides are TGTGCCTGGAGTCCCGGGGCCAGGGGACAGCCCCAGCATTTT. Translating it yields CAWSPGARGQPQHF.